The 9 T cell receptor beta chains presented below share a single source sample, sequenced in a study of molecular identifiers for immune sequencing clone quantification. TCRdb used MiXCR to reprocess the PCR reads, holding one entry per CDR3 protein. In the table there are under 800,000 distinct CDR3 sequences, around 25% of which are singletons. The sequencing sample was made of naive CD8+ T cells from blood, with Jurkat cell RNA spiked in. Subset defined: FACS-sorted CD8+CD4-CCR7+CD45RA+ naive T cells. Receptors originate from a human donor in good health. Some libraries in this study had Jurkat cell RNA spiked in.

This clonotype was detected only once. At one boundary the junction diverges from the germline segment, which might be a read error. This chain connects TRBV19 to TRBJ2-7, with 7 bases aligning to TRBD2. There are 14 residues in the CDR3. Germline CDR1 reads LNHDA; CDR2 reads SQIVND (reference sequence). The CDR3 protein is CASSVEGGNHEQCF. The CDR3 coding sequence is TGTGCCAGTAGCGTCGAGGGAGGGAACCACGAGCAGTGCTTC.

This clonotype was found a few times. CDR3 residues: CASRQRTSSYEQYF. The CDR3, as DNA: TGTGCCAGCAGGCAAAGGACTAGCTCCTACGAGCAGTACTTC. The gene calls are TRBV28 and TRBJ2-7, with 7 bases matching TRBD2. CDR3 size: 14 residues. V shed 6 bases, J shed 0 bases, and the junction held 5 bases outside the gene matches. The V gene's germline CDR1 is MDHEN and CDR2 SYDVKM.

This clonotype has a count of ten or more. The chain is built from TRBV28 and TRBJ2-2, with TRBD1 matching 8 bases. This CDR3 has 15 amino acids. The germline V gene has CDR1 MDHEN and CDR2 SYDVKM. With V trimmed by 1 base and J by 3 bases, 1 base remained unmatched. The CDR3 here is CASSLSGGYTGELFF. As DNA, the CDR3 is TGTGCCAGCAGTTTATCAGGGGGCTACACCGGGGAGCTGTTTTTT.

This clonotype was seen a single time. Since a much larger clone is just one base distant, this may be a read error. This sequence joins TRBV4-3 and TRBJ1-1; no clear D. The CDR3 extends over 15 amino acids. The germline V gene has CDR1 LGHNA and CDR2 YSLEER. CDR3 region: CANSQDRAGNTEAFF. DNA of the CDR3: TGCGCCAACAGCCAAGATAGGGCGGGGAACACTGAAGCTTTCTTT.

This clonotype was detected many times. J is TRBJ1-1 and V is TRBV7-9; D possibly corresponds to TRBD1 (5 bases). Looked up from germline, CDR1 is SEHNR and CDR2 is FQNEAQ (reference sequence). V was trimmed by 6 bases and J by 0 bases, leaving 11 bases between them. The CDR3 contains 14 residues. Here the CDR3 reads CASRGGAMNTEAFF. The CDR3 DNA sequence: TGTGCCAGCAGAGGAGGGGCGATGAACACTGAAGCTTTCTTT. The complete variable domain, with remaining parts taken from reference TRBV7-9 and TRBJ1-1, reads DTGVSQNPRHKITKRGQNVTFRCDPISEHNRLYWYRQTLGQGPEFLTYFQNEAQLEKSRLLSDRFSAERPKGSFSTLEIQRTEQGDSAMYLCASRGGAMNTEAFFGQGTRLTVV.

This clonotype came up a few times. The chain recombines TRBV6-2 or TRBV6-3 with TRBJ2-5; 10 bases agree with TRBD2. Per germline, CDR1 MNHEY and CDR2 SVGEGT. V shed 5 bases, J shed 5 bases, and the junction held 14 bases outside the gene matches. The CDR3 totals 17 residues. CDR3 in DNA: TGTGCCAGCAGTCAACCCCTAGCGGGAGAGGCTTGGGAGACCCAGTACTTC. This codes for CASSQPLAGEAWETQYF.

Turning to this clonotype: At one of its ends the junction is not consistent with the germline gene, which may arise from a read error. V gene TRBV14 combines with J gene TRBJ2-3; TRBD2 agrees at 12 bases. There are 16 residues in the CDR3. Germline loops: CDR1 SGHDN, CDR2 FVKESK. DNA for the CDR3: TGTGCCAGCAGCCATGGACTAGCGGGACGCACAGCTACGCTGTATTTT. Its protein product is CASSHGLAGRTATLYF. The variable domain in full, completed from reference TRBV14 and TRBJ2-3, reads EAGVTQFPSHSVIEKGQTVTLRCDPISGHDNLYWYRRVMGKEIKFLLHFVKESKQDESGMPNNRFLAERTGGTYSTLKVQPAELEDSGVYFCASSHGLAGRTATLYFGPGTRLTVL.

This clonotype appeared many times. The V call is TRBV6-2 or TRBV6-3, the J call TRBJ2-3; 7 positions match TRBD2. The CDR3 is made up of 16 amino acids. The V gene end was trimmed by 5 bases and the J gene end by 5 bases; junction bases not matched to a gene: 13. The germline gives CDR1 MNHEY, CDR2 SVGEGT. CDR3 DNA: TGTGCCAGCAGTCCAAAACTAGCGAGGGTCGGAGATACGCAGTATTTT. It specifies CASSPKLARVGDTQYF.

This CDR3 is CASSWGGQPYEQYF. The CDR3 nucleotides read TGTGCCAGCAGCTGGGGGGGTCAGCCCTACGAGCAGTACTTC. The chain has TRBV5-4 and TRBJ2-7; 7 bases are a match to TRBD2. CDR3 length: 14 amino acids. J gave up 2 bases and V 3 bases, and 5 bases lay outside the gene matches. Germline V gene lookup returns CDR1 SGHNT and CDR2 YYREEE (reference sequence).